This entry is about one T cell receptor beta chain. Its antigen is not identified. These data belong to a study of T cell responses to AZD1222 COVID-19 vaccine. Regarding the study as a whole: A reported finding is that nearly half of spike-specific TCRs target unmutated variant regions. Dominant at 160-218 and 743-854, vaccine-associated CD4 TCRs also spanned spike.

Germline CDR1 SGHRS, CDR2 YFSETQ. The CDR3 totals 15 residues. Trimming shortened V by 0 bases and J by 4 bases, and 14 bases separated the two germline ends. Measured with immunoSEQ multiplex PCR; TCRdb has only the in-frame clones, and not every one. The sample carries about 99,000 clones, around 89% recorded once. The TCR originated in an adult in good health. Specimen: peripheral blood, collected on day 0 of AZD1222 vaccination. The chain recombines TRBV5-1 with TRBJ2-7; D possibly corresponds to TRBD2 (5 bases). This CDR3 reads CASSLVGDYAYEQYF. CDR3 nucleotide sequence: TGCGCCAGCAGCTTGGTTGGTGACTACGCTTACGAGCAGTACTTC.